This TCR beta chain is from a study of T-cell memory formation after mild COVID-19. Germline V CDR1 and CDR2: SGHRS, YFSETQ. The V segment lost 4 bases and the J segment 1 base; nucleotides outside the gene matches: 8. The length of the CDR3 is 16 residues. TCRdb itself ran the 5' RACE reads through MiXCR, one entry per CDR3 protein. The sample lists about 270,000 distinct CDR3 sequences, 16% occurring once. The specimen sequenced was PBMCs or a T cell subset sorted from them (not recorded which). This clonotype originated in a man between 18 and 35 years old who had mild COVID-19 (a few samples of this study predate the infection). Cell type and time point are not known. The rearrangement links TRBV5-1 to TRBJ2-7, with TRBD2 identical over 10 bases. CDR3 in DNA: TGCGCCAGCAGCGGTAACGTACTAGCGGGGTCCTACGAGCAGTACGTC. Encoded protein: CASSGNVLAGSYEQYV.